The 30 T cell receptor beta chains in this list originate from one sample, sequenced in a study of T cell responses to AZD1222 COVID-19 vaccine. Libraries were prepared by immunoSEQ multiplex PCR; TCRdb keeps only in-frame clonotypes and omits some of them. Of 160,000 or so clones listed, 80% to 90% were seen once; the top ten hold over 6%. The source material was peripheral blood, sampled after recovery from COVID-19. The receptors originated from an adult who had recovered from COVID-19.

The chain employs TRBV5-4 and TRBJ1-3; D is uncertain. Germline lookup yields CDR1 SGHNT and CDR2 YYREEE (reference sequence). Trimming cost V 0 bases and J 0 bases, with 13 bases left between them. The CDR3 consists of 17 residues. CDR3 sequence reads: CASSLDVMGVSGNTIYF. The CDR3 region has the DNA TGTGCCAGCAGCTTGGATGTCATGGGTGTCTCTGGAAACACCATATATTTT.

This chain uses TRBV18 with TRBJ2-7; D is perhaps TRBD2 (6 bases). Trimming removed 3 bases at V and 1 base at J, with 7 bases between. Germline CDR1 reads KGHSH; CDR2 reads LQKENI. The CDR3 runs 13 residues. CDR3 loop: CASSPGLSYEQYF. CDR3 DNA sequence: TGTGCCAGCTCACCGGGACTTTCCTACGAGCAGTACTTC.

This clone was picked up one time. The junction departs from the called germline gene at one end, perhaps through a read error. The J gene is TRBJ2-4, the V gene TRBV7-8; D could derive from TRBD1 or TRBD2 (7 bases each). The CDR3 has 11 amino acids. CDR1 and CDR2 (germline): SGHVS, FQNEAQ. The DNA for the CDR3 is TGTGCCAGCAGCCCTGGGGAGGGGGCGAACTTC. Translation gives CASSPGEGANF.

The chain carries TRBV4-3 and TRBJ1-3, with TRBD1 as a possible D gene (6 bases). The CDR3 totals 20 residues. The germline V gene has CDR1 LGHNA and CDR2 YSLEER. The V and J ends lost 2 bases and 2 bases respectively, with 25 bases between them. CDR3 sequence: CASSQWGSQGRSGAGNTIYF. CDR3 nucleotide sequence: TGCGCCAGCAGCCAATGGGGCAGCCAGGGACGGTCAGGGGCTGGAAACACCATATATTTT.

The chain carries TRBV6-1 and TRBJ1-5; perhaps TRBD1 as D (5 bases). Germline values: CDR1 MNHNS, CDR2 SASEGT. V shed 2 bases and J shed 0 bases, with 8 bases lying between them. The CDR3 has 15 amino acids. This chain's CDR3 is CASSENRNSNQPQHF. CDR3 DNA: TGTGCCAGCAGTGAAAACAGGAATAGCAATCAGCCCCAGCATTTT.

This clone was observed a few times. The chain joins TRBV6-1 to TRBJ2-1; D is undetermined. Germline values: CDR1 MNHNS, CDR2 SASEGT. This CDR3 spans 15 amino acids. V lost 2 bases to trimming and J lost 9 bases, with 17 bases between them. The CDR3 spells CASSEMGALGAEQFF. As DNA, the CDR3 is TGTGCCAGCAGTGAAATGGGTGCTCTAGGTGCTGAGCAGTTCTTC.

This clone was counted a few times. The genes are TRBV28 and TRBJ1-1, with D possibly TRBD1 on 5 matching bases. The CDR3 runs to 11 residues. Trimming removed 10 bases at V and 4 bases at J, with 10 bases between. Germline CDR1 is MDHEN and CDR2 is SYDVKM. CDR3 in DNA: TGTGCCATGCAAAGGGGCACTGAAGCTTTCTTT. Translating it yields CAMQRGTEAFF.

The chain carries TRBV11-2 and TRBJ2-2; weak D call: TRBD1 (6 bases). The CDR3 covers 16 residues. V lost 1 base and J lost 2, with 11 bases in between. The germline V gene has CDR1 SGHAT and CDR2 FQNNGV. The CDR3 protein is CASSLGGPFNTGELFF. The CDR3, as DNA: TGTGCCAGCAGCTTAGGGGGGCCCTTTAACACCGGGGAGCTGTTTTTT.

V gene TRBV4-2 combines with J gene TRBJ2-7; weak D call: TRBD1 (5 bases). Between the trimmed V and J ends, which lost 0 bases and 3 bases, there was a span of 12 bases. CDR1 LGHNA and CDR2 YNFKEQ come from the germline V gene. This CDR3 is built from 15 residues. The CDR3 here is CASSQDPGRDYEQYF. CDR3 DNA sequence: TGTGCCAGCAGCCAAGACCCTGGCAGGGACTACGAGCAGTACTTC.

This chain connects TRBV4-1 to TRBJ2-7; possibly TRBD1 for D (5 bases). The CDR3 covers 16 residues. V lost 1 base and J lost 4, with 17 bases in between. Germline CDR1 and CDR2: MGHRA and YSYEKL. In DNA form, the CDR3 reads TGCGCCAGCAGCCAAGTATGGGGCCCTGGCGCGTACGAGCAGTACTTC. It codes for CASSQVWGPGAYEQYF.

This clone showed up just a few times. DNA of the CDR3: TGTGCCGGCCGGGGGAGAGCTGGAAACACCATATATTTT. This encodes CAGRGRAGNTIYF. V gene TRBV12-3 or TRBV12-4 combines with J gene TRBJ1-3; a weak D match, TRBD1 (5 bases). The CDR3 is 13 residues long. V lost 11 bases, J lost 2 bases, and 13 bases lay in between.

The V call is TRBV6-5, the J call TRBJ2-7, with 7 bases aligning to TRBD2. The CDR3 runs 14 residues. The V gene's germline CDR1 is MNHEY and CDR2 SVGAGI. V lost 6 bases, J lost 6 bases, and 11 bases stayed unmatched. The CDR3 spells CASRGGTLRREQYF. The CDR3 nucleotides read TGTGCCAGCAGGGGAGGGACCCTTCGACGCGAGCAGTACTTC.

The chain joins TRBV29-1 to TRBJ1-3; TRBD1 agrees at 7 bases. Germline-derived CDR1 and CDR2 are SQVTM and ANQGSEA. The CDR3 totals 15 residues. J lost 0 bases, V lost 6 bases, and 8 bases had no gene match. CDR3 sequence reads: CSVGAGDSSGNTIYF. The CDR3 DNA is TGCAGCGTCGGCGCGGGGGACAGCTCTGGAAACACCATATATTTT.

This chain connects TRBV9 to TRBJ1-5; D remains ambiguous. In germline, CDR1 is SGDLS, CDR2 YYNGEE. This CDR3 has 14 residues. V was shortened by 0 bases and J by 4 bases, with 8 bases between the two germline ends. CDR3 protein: CASSVGSGNQPQHF. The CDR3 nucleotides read TGTGCCAGCAGCGTAGGTTCCGGGAATCAGCCCCAGCATTTT.

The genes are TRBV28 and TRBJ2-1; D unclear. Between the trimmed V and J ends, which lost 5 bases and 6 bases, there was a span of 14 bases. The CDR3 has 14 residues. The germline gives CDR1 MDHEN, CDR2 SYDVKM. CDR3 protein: CASSPTYAPNEQFF. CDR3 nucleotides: TGTGCCAGCAGTCCGACCTATGCCCCCAATGAGCAGTTCTTC. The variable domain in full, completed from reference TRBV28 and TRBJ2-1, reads DVKVTQSSRYLVKRTGEKVFLECVQDMDHENMFWYRQDPGLGLRLIYFSYDVKMKEKGDIPEGYSVSREKKERFSLILESASTNQTSMYLCASSPTYAPNEQFFGPGTRLTVL.

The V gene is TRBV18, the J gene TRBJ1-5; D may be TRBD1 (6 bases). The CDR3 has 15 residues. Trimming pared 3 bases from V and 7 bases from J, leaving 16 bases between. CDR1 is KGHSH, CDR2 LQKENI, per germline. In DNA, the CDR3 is TGTGCCAGCTCACCGGGGTCGGGGGCCGGCCAGCCCCAGCATTTT. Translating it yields CASSPGSGAGQPQHF. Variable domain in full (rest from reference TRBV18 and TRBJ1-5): NAGVMQNPRHLVRRRGQEARLRCSPMKGHSHVYWYRQLPEEGLKFMVYLQKENIIDESGMPKERFSAEFPKEGPSILRIQQVVRGDSAAYFCASSPGSGAGQPQHFGDGTRLSIL.

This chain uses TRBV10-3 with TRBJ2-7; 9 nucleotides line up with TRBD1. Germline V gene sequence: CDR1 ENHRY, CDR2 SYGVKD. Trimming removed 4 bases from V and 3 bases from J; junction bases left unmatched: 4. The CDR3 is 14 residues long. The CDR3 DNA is TGTGCCATCAGTGCCAGGACAGGGGACTACGAGCAGTACTTC. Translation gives CAISARTGDYEQYF.

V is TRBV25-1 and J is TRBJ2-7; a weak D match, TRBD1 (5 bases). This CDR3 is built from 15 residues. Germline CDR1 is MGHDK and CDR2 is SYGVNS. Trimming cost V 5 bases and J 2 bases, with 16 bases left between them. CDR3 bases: TGTGCCAGCAGTCGGTCAGGGTACGGAACCTACGAGCAGTACTTC. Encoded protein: CASSRSGYGTYEQYF.

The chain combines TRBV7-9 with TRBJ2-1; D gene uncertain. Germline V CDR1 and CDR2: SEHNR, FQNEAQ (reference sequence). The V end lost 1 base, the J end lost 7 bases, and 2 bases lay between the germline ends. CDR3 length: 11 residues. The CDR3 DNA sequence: TGTGCCAGCAGCTTAGAAAATGAGCAGTTCTTC. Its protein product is CASSLENEQFF.

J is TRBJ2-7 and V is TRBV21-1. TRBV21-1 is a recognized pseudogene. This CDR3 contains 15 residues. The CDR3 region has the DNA TGTGCCAGCAGCAAATACAGAAGGGACGGGGACGAGCAGTACTTC. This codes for CASSKYRRDGDEQYF.

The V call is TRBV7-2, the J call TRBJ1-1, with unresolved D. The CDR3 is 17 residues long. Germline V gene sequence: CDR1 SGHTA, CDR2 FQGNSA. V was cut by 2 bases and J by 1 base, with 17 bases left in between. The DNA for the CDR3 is TGTGCCAGCAGCTTACGGACCTGGGGTTATGAGAACACTGAAGCTTTCTTT. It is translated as CASSLRTWGYENTEAFF.

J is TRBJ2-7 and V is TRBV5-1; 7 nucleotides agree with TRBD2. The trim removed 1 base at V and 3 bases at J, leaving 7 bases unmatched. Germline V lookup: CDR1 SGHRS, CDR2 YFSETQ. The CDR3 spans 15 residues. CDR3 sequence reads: CASSLYLAELYEQYF. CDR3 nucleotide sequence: TGCGCCAGCAGCTTGTACCTAGCGGAGCTCTACGAGCAGTACTTC.

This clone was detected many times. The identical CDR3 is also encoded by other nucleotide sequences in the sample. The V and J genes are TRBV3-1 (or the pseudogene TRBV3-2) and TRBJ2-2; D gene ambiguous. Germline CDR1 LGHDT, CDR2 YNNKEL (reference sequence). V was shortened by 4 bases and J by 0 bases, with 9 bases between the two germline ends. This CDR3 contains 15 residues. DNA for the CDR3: TGTGCCAGCAGCCGGACCTATCCGAACACCGGGGAGCTGTTTTTT. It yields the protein CASSRTYPNTGELFF.

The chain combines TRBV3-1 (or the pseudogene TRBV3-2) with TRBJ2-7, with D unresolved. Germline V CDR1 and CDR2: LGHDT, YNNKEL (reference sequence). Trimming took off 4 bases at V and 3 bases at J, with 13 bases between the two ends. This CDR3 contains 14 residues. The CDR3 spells CASSPTMGNYEQYF. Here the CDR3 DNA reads TGTGCCAGCAGCCCCACTATGGGCAACTACGAGCAGTACTTC.

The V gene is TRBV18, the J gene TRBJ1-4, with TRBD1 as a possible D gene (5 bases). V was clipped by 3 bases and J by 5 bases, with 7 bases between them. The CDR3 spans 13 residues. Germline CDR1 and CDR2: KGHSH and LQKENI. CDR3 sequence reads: CASSPGGNEKLFF. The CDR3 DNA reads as TGTGCCAGCTCACCGGGGGGGAATGAAAAACTGTTTTTT. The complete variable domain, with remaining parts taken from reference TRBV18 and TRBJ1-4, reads NAGVMQNPRHLVRRRGQEARLRCSPMKGHSHVYWYRQLPEEGLKFMVYLQKENIIDESGMPKERFSAEFPKEGPSILRIQQVVRGDSAAYFCASSPGGNEKLFFGSGTQLSVL.

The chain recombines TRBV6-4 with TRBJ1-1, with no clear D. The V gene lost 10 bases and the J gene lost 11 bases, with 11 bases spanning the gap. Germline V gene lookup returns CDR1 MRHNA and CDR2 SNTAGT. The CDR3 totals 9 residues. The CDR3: CATLRRAFF. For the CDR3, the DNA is TGTGCCACCCTCAGGAGGGCTTTCTTT.

The CDR3: CASSGQGGGTEAFF. CDR3 sequence (DNA): TGTGCCAGCAGCGGACAGGGAGGGGGCACTGAAGCTTTCTTT. The chain has TRBV9 and TRBJ1-1; 7 bases agree with TRBD1. The CDR3 runs 14 residues. Germline CDR1 SGDLS, CDR2 YYNGEE. V was pared by 3 bases and J by 4 bases, with 6 bases of the junction left unmatched.

The chain's CDR3 is CASRQTGSGPQHF. In DNA, the CDR3 is TGTGCCAGCAGGCAGACAGGTTCGGGACCCCAGCATTTT. The V and J genes are TRBV27 and TRBJ1-5, with TRBD1 as a possible D gene (6 bases). V was cut by 6 bases and J by 10 bases, with 16 bases left in between. The CDR3 length is 13 residues. CDR1 and CDR2 (germline): MNHEY, SMNVEV (reference sequence).

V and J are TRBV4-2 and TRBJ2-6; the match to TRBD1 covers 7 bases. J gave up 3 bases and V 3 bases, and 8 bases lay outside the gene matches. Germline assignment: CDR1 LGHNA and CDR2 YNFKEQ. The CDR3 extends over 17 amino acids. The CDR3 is CASSQEDRRGGANVLTF. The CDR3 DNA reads TGTGCCAGCAGCCAGGAGGACAGGAGAGGTGGGGCCAACGTCCTGACTTTC.

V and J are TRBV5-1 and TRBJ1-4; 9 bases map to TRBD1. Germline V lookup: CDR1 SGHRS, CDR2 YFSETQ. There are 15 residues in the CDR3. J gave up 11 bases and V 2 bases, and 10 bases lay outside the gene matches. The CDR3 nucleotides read TGCGCCAGCAGCTTCGGGACAGGGAAGTGGAAGAAACTGTTTTTT. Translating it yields CASSFGTGKWKKLFF.